This is a list of T cell receptor beta chains from one sample in a study of cytomegalovirus exposure and HLA in healthy donors. Measured with immunoSEQ multiplex PCR; TCRdb has only the in-frame clones, and not every one. The data contain about 220,000 clones, approximately 90% of them seen just once; the ten biggest clones take up around 2.6%. The sample consisted of PBMCs. The receptors come from a man younger than 35 in good health and CMV-seronegative. Each CDR3 is given with its conserved first and last residue. A D gene is named only where the DNA matches it firmly. Size is omitted from some rows. Given values are once, few, many or a class for expanded clones.

V gene	clone size	J gene	D gene	CDR3 protein	CDR3 DNA
TRBV12-5	.	TRBJ1-1	.	CASGSQGETEAFF	TGTGCTAGTGGTTCTCAGGGTGAGACTGAAGCTTTCTTT
TRBV10-3	once	TRBJ1-5	TRBD1	CAIRPTGINQPQHF	TGTGCCATCAGACCGACAGGGATCAATCAGCCCCAGCATTTT
TRBV27	.	TRBJ2-3	.	CASMTSTDTQYF	TGTGCCAGTATGACTAGCACAGATACGCAGTATTTT
TRBV19	.	TRBJ1-2	.	CASSPRTDSRAF	TGTGCCAGTAGTCCGAGGACGGACTCAAGGGCCTTC
TRBV2	once	TRBJ1-4	.	CASGGQTTNEKLFF	TGTGCCTCTGGTGGACAGACTACTAATGAAAAACTGTTTTTT
TRBV6-1	.	TRBJ2-7	.	CASSQAGEQYF	TGTGCCAGCAGTCAGGCGGGGGAGCAGTACTTC
TRBV9	.	TRBJ2-3	TRBD2	CASSPWGGLAGDTQYF	TGTGCCAGCAGCCCGTGGGGGGGACTAGCGGGAGATACGCAGTATTTT
TRBV4-1	.	TRBJ2-2	.	CASSQDISGELFF	TGCGCCAGCAGCCAAGATATATCCGGGGAGCTGTTTTTT
TRBV5-6	.	TRBJ2-1	.	CASSPEGGLAINEQFF	TGTGCCAGCAGCCCCGAGGGGGGGTTAGCCATCAATGAGCAGTTCTTC
TRBV9	.	TRBJ2-2	.	CASSVGLDDTGELFF	TGTGCCAGCAGCGTAGGACTAGACGACACCGGGGAGCTGTTTTTT
TRBV29-1	.	TRBJ1-1	.	CSVERSIEAFF	TGCAGCGTTGAGAGATCCATTGAAGCTTTCTTT
TRBV14	.	TRBJ1-2	.	CASSQDPTGPRGYTF	TGTGCCAGCAGCCAGGATCCAACAGGCCCACGAGGCTACACCTTC
TRBV4-3	.	TRBJ1-4	.	CASSQASTDPNEKLFF	TGCGCCAGCAGCCAAGCGTCGACAGATCCTAATGAAAAACTGTTTTTT